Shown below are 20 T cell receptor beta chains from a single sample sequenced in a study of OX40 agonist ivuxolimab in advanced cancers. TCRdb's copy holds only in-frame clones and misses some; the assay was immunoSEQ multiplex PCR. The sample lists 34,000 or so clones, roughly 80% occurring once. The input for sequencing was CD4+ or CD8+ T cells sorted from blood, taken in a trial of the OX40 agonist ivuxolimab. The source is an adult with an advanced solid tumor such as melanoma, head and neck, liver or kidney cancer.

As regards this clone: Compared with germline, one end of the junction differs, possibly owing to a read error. As DNA, the CDR3 is TGTGTCAGCACTTATGGCAACACCATATATTTT. Translation gives CVSTYGNTIYF. The gene calls are TRBV2 and TRBJ1-3; D is unclear. Germline CDR1 reads SNHLY; CDR2 reads FYNNEI. The length of the CDR3 is 11 residues.

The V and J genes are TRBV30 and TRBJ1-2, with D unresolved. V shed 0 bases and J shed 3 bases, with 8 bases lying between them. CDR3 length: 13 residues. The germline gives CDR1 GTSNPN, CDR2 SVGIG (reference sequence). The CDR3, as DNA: TGTGCCTGGAGTGTCGAACTTCACTATGGCTACACCTTC. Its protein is CAWSVELHYGYTF. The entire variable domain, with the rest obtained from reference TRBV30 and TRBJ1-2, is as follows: SQTIHQWPATLVQPVGSPLSLECTVEGTSNPNLYWYRQAAGRGLQLLFYSVGIGQISSEVPQNLSASRPQDRQFILSSKKLLLSDSGFYLCAWSVELHYGYTFGSGTRLTVV.

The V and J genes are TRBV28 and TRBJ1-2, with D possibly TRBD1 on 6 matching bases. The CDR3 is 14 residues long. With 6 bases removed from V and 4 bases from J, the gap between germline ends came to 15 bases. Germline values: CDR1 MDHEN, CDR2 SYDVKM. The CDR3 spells CASRLPGAVYGYTF. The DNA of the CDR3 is TGTGCCAGCAGATTGCCGGGGGCGGTCTATGGCTACACCTTC.

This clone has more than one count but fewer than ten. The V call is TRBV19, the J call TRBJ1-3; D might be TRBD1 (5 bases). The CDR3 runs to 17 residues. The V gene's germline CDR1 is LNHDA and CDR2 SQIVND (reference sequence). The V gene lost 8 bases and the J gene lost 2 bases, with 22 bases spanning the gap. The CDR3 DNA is TGTGCCAGTGCTTTAGGCCCGACAGCCGGTACTGGAAACACCATATATTTT. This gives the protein CASALGPTAGTGNTIYF.

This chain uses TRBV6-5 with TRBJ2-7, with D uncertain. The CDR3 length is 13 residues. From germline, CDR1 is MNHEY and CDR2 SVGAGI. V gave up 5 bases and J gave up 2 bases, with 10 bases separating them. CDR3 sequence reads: CASSPEIPYEQYF. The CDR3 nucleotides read TGTGCCAGCAGTCCTGAAATCCCCTACGAGCAGTACTTC.

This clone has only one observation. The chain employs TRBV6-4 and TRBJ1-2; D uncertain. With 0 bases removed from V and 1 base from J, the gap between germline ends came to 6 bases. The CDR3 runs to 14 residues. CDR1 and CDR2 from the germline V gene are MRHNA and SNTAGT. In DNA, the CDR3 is TGTGCCAGCAGTGACTCGTGGGGTAACTATGGCTACACCTTC. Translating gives CASSDSWGNYGYTF.

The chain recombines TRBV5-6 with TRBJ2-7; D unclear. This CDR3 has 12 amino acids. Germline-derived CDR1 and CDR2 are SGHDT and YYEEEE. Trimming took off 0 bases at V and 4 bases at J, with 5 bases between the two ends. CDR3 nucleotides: TGTGCCAGCAGCTTGGCCCCGTACGAGCAGTACTTC. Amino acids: CASSLAPYEQYF. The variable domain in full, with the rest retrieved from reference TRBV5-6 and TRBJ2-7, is DAGVTQSPTHLIKTRGQQVTLRCSPKSGHDTVSWYQQALGQGPQFIFQYYEEEERQRGNFPDRFSGHQFPNYSSELNVNALLLGDSALYLCASSLAPYEQYFGPGTRLTVT.

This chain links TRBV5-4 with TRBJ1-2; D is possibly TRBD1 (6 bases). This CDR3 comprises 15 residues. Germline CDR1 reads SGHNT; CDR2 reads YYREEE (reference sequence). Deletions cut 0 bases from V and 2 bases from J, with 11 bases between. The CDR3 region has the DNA TGTGCCAGCAGCTTGGGGACAGTGATCAACTATGGCTACACCTTC. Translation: CASSLGTVINYGYTF.

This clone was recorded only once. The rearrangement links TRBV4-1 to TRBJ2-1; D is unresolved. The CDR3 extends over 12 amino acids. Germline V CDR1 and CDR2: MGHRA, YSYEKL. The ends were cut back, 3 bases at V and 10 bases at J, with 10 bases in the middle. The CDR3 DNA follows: TGCGCCAGCAGCCATCACGGAAGGGAGCAGTTCTTC. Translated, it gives CASSHHGREQFF.

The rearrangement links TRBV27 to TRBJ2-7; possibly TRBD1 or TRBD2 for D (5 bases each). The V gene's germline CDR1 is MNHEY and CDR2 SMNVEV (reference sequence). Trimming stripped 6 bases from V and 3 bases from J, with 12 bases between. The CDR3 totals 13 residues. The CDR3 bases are TGTGCCAGCAGGATCGGGGCAGGCTACGAGCAGTACTTC. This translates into CASRIGAGYEQYF.

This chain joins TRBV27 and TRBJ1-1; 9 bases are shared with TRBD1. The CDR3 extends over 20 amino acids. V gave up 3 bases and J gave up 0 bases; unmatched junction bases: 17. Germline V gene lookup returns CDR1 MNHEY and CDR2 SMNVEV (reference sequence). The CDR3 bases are TGTGCCAGCAGTTTGTGGGTTCCGGGACAGGGAGGGGTTATGAACACTGAAGCTTTCTTT. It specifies CASSLWVPGQGGVMNTEAFF.

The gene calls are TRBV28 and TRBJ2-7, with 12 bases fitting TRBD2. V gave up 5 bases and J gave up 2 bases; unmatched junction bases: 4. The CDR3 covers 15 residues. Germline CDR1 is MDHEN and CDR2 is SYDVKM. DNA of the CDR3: TGTGCCAGCAGTCCCCGACTAGCGGGGGCCTACGAGCAGTACTTC. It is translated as CASSPRLAGAYEQYF. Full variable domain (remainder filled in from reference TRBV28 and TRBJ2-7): DVKVTQSSRYLVKRTGEKVFLECVQDMDHENMFWYRQDPGLGLRLIYFSYDVKMKEKGDIPEGYSVSREKKERFSLILESASTNQTSMYLCASSPRLAGAYEQYFGPGTRLTVT.

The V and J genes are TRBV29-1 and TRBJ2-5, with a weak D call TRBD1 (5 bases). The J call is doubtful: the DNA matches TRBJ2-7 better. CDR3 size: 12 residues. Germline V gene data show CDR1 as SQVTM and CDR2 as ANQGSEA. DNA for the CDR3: TGCAGCGTCGAGACAGCAGAGTACGAGCAGTACTTC. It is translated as CSVETAEYEQYF.

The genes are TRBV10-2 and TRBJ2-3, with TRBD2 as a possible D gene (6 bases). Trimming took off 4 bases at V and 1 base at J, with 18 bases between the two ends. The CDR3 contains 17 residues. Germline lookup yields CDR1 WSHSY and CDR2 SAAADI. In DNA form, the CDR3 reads TGCGCCAGCAGTGGGGCCCGACGGGGAGGTGGCACAGATACGCAGTATTTT. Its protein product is CASSGARRGGGTDTQYF.

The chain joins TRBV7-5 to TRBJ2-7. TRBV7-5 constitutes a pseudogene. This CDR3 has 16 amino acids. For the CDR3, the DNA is TGTGCCAGCAGCGACCAGGGAGTGGGAGTCTTGAGCGAGCAGTACTTC. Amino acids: CASSDQGVGVLSEQYF.

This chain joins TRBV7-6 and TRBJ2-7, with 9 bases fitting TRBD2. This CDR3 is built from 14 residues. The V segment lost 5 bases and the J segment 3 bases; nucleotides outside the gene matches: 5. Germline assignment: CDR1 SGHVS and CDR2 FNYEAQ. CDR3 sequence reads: CASSPGTSFYEQYF. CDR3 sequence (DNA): TGTGCCAGCAGCCCCGGGACTAGCTTCTACGAGCAGTACTTC.

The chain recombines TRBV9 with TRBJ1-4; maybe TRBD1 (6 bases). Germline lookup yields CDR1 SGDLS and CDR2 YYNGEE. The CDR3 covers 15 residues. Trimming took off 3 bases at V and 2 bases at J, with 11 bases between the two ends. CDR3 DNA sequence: TGTGCCAGCAGCGCGCACAGGGCCACTAATGAAAAACTGTTTTTT. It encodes CASSAHRATNEKLFF. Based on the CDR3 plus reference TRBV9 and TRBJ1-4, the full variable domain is DSGVTQTPKHLITATGQRVTLRCSPRSGDLSVYWYQQSLDQGLQFLIQYYNGEERAKGNILERFSAQQFPDLHSELNLSSLELGDSALYFCASSAHRATNEKLFFGSGTQLSVL.

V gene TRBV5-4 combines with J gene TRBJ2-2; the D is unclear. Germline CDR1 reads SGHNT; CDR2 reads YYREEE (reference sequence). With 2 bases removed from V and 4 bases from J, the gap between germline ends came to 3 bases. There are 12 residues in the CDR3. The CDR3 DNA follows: TGTGCCAGCAGCTTCGTCACCGGGGAGCTGTTTTTT. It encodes CASSFVTGELFF.

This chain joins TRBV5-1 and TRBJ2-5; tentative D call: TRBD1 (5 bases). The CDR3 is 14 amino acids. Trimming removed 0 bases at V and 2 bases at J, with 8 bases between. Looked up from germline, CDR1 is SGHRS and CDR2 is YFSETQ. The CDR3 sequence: CASSLVQAQETQYF. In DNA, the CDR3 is TGCGCCAGCAGCTTGGTACAGGCTCAAGAGACCCAGTACTTC.

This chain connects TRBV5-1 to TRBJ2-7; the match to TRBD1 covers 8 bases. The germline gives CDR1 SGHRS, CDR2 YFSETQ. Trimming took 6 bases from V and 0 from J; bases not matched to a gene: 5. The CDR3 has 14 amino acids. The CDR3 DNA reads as TGCGCCAGCAAGGGACAGGCGAGCTCCTACGAGCAGTACTTC. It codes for CASKGQASSYEQYF.